This T cell receptor beta chain is from a study of OX40 agonist ivuxolimab in advanced cancers. About the study: It was permissible to have had prior anti-PD-1, anti-PD-L1 or anti-CTLA-4 therapy, and around 40% had some.

This CDR3 contains 13 residues. V lost 0 bases and J 7 bases, leaving 7 bases between the germline ends. Germline V gene data show CDR1 as SGHNT and CDR2 as YENEEA. Sequenced by immunoSEQ multiplex PCR; TCRdb stores in-frame clones only, minus some. This table has around 97,000 clones, roughly 90% appearing once. Comments on this clone: Other DNA sequences in this sample translate to the same CDR3.

This clonotype was obtained from an adult with an advanced solid tumor such as melanoma, head and neck, liver or kidney cancer. The chain uses TRBV11-3 and TRBJ1-5, with D hard to call. Sequencing was performed on CD4+ or CD8+ T cells sorted from blood, taken in a trial of the OX40 agonist ivuxolimab. The CDR3 DNA is TGTGCCAGCAGCTTAGAGGAAGGGCAGCCCCAGCATTTT. Its translation is CASSLEEGQPQHF.